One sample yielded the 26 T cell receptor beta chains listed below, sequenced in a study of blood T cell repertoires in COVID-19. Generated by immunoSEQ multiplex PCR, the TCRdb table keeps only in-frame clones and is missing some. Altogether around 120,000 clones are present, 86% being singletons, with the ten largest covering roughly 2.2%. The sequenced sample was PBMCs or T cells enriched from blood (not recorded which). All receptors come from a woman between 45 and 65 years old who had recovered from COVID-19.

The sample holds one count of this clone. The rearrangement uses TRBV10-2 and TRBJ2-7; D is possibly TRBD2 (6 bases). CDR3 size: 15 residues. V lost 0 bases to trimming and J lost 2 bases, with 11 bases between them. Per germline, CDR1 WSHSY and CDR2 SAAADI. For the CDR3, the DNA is TGCGCCAGCAGTGAGTCGGGAGGCATGACCTACGAGCAGTACTTC. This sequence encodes CASSESGGMTYEQYF.

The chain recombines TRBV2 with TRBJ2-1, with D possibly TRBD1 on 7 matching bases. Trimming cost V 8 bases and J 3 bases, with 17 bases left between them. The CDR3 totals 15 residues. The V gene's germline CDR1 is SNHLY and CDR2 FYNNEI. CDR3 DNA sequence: TGTGCCAGCGAGTCAGGGGGGAGGTTCTACAATGAGCAGTTCTTC. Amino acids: CASESGGRFYNEQFF.

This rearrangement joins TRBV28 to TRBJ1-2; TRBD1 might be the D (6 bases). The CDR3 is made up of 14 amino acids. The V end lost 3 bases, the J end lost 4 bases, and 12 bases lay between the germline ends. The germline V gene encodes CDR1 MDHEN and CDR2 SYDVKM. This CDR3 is CASSFRGGGYGYTF. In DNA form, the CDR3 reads TGTGCCAGCAGTTTTAGGGGGGGTGGCTATGGCTACACCTTC.

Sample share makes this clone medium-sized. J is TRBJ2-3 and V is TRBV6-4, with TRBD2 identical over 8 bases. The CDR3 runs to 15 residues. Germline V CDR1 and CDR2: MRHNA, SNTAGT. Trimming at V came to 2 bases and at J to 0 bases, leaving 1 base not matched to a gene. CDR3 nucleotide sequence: TGTGCCAGCAGTGACCGGGAGGGTAGCACAGATACGCAGTATTTT. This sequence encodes CASSDREGSTDTQYF.

CDR3 region: CASSLKQGEGYTF. DNA of the CDR3: TGCGCCAGCAGCTTGAAACAGGGAGAAGGCTACACCTTC. V usage is TRBV5-1 and J usage is TRBJ1-2; tentative D call: TRBD1 (6 bases). Trimming shortened V by 1 base and J by 8 bases, and 12 bases separated the two germline ends. The germline V gene has CDR1 SGHRS and CDR2 YFSETQ. The CDR3 has 13 amino acids.

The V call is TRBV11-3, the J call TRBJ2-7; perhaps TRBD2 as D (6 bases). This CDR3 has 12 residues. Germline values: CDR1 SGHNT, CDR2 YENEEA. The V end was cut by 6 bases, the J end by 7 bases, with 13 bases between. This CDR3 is CASSITGGEQYF. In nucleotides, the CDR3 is TGTGCCAGCAGTATAACCGGAGGGGAGCAGTACTTC.

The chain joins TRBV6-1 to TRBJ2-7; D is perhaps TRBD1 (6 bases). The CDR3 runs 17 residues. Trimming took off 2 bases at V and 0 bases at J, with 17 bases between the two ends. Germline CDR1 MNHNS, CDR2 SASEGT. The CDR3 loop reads CASSEPETGSHSYEQYF. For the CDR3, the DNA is TGTGCCAGCAGTGAACCCGAAACAGGGTCCCACTCCTACGAGCAGTACTTC.

CDR3 coding DNA: TGTGCCAGCAGTTTCTCTAACTATGGCTACACCTTC. As protein: CASSFSNYGYTF. The rearrangement uses TRBV6-2 or TRBV6-3 and TRBJ1-2, with D unresolved. The germline V and J ends were trimmed by 4 bases and 0 bases, with 3 bases remaining between them. The CDR3 runs to 12 residues. The V gene's germline CDR1 is MNHEY and CDR2 SVGEGT.

The DNA of the CDR3 is TGTGCCAGCAGTAAAGGGACAGGAAGCTACGAGCAGTACTTC. Translating gives CASSKGTGSYEQYF. J is TRBJ2-7 and V is TRBV27; 8 bases fit TRBD1. V gave up 5 bases and J gave up 3 bases; unmatched junction bases: 6. The length of the CDR3 is 14 residues. Looked up from germline, CDR1 is MNHEY and CDR2 is SMNVEV (reference sequence).

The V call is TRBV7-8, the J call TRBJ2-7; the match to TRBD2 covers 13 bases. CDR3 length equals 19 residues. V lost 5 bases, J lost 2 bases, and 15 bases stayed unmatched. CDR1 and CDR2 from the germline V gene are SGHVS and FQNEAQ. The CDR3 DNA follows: TGTGCCAGCAGCCGCCCGACTAGCGGGGGGCCCAAGCTTACCTACGAGCAGTACTTC. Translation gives CASSRPTSGGPKLTYEQYF.

The CDR3 is CASRTELNQPQHF. The CDR3 DNA follows: TGTGCCAGTAGGACTGAACTTAATCAGCCCCAGCATTTT. The genes are TRBV19 and TRBJ1-5; D is undetermined. V gave up 6 bases and J gave up 4 bases, with 10 bases separating them. Germline V gives CDR1 LNHDA, CDR2 SQIVND (reference sequence). This CDR3 spans 13 amino acids.

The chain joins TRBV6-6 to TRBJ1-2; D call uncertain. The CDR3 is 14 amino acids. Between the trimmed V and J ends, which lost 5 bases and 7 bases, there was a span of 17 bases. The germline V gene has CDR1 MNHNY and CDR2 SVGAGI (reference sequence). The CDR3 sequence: CASSRRELDRGYTF. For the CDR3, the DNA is TGTGCCAGCAGTCGCCGGGAGCTAGATCGTGGCTACACCTTC.

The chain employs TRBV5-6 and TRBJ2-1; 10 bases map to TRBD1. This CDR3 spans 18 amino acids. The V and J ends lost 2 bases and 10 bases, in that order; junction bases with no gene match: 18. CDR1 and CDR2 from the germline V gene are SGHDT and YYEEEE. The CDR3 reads CASSFRQGAYWGIGEQFF. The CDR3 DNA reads TGTGCCAGCAGCTTTCGACAGGGGGCGTATTGGGGCATAGGGGAGCAGTTCTTC.

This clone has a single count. DNA for the CDR3: TGCGCCAGCAGCTTGCTACCTTCGGTCGGTCCTGAAGCTTTCTTT. Protein product: CASSLLPSVGPEAFF. This chain joins TRBV5-1 and TRBJ1-1; no firm D call. The CDR3 covers 15 residues. CDR1 and CDR2 from the germline V gene are SGHRS and YFSETQ. V lost 1 base, J lost 6 bases, and 16 bases lay in between.

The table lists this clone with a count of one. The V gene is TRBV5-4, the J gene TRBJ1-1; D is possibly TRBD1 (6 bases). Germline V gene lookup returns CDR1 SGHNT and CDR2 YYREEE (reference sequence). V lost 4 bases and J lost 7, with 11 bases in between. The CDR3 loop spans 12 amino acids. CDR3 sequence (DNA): TGTGCCAGCAGCCCGGACAGCAGTGAAGCTTTCTTT. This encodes CASSPDSSEAFF.

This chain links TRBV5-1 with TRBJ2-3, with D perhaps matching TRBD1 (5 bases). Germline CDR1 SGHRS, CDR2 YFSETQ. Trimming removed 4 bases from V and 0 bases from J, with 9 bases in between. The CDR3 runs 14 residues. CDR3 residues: CASSPRASTDTQYF. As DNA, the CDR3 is TGCGCCAGCAGCCCCAGGGCCAGCACAGATACGCAGTATTTT.

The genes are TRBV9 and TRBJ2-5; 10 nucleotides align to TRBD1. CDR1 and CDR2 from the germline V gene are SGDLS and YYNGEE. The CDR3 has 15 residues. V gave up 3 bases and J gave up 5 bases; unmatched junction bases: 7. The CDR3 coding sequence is TGTGCCAGCAGCGGCGACAGGGGGCTCGGGGAGACCCAGTACTTC. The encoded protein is CASSGDRGLGETQYF. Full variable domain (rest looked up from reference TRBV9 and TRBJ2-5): DSGVTQTPKHLITATGQRVTLRCSPRSGDLSVYWYQQSLDQGLQFLIQYYNGEERAKGNILERFSAQQFPDLHSELNLSSLELGDSALYFCASSGDRGLGETQYFGPGTRLLVL.

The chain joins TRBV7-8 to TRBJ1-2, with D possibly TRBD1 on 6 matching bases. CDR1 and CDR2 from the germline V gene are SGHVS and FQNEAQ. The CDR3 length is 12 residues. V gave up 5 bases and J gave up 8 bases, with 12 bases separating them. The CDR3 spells CASSPQGHGYTF. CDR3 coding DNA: TGTGCCAGCAGCCCACAGGGACACGGCTACACCTTC.

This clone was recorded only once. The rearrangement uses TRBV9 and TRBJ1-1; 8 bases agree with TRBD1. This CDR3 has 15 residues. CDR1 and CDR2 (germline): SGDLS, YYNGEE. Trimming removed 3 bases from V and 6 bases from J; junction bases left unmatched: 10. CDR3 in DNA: TGTGCCAGCAGCGCAATAGACAGGGGTGAATCTGAAGCTTTCTTT. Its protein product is CASSAIDRGESEAFF.

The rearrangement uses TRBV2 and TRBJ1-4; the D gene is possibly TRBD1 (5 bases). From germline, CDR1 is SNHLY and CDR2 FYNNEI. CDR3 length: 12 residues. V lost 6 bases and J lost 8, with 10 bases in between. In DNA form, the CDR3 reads TGTGCCAGCAGGGCCGGGGGGGAAAAACTGTTTTTT. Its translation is CASRAGGEKLFF.

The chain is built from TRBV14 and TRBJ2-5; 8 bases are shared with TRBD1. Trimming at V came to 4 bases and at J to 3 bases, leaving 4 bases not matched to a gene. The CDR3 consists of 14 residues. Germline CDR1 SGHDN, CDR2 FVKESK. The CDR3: CASSPLTGEETQYF. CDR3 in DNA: TGTGCCAGCAGCCCTCTGACAGGGGAAGAGACCCAGTACTTC.

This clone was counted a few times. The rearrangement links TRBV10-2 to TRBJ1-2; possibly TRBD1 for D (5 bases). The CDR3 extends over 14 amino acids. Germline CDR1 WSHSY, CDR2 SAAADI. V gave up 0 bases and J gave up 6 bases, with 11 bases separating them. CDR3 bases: TGCGCCAGCAGTGAGTCCGGGACGGGGGATGGCTACACCTTC. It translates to CASSESGTGDGYTF.

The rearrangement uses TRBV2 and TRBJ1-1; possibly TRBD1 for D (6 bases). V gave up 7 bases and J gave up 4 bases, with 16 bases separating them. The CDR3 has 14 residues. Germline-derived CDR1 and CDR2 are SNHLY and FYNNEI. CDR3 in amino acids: CASIIGGLGTEAFF. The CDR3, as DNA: TGTGCCAGCATTATCGGGGGGCTCGGCACTGAAGCTTTCTTT. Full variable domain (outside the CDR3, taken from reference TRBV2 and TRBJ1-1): EPEVTQTPSHQVTQMGQEVILRCVPISNHLYFYWYRQILGQKVEFLVSFYNNEISEKSEIFDDQFSVERPDGSNFTLKIRSTKLEDSAMYFCASIIGGLGTEAFFGQGTRLTVV.

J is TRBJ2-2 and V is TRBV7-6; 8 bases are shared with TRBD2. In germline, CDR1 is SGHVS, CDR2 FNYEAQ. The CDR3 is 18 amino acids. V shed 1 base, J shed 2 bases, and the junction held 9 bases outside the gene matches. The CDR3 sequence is CASSLVLLAGGNTGELFF. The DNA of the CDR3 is TGTGCCAGCAGCTTAGTCTTGTTGGCGGGGGGAAACACCGGGGAGCTGTTTTTT.

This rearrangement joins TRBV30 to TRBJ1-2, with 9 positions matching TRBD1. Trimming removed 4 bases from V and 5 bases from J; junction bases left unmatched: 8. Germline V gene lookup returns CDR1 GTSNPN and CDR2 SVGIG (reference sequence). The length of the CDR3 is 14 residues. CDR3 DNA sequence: TGTGCCTGGACCCGGGACAGGGCCAAGTATGGCTACACCTTC. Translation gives CAWTRDRAKYGYTF.

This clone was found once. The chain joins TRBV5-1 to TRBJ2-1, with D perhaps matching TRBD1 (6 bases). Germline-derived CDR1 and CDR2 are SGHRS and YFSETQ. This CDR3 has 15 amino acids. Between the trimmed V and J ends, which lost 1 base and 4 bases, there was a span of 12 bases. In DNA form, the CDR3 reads TGCGCCAGCAGCTTGTATAGGACAGATTACAATGAGCAGTTCTTC. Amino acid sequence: CASSLYRTDYNEQFF.